Listed here are 25 T cell receptor beta chains from one sample, sequenced in a study of T cell responses to AZD1222 COVID-19 vaccine. Data came from immunoSEQ multiplex PCR; TCRdb stores just in-frame clones and leaves some out. The table lists roughly 200,000 clones, roughly 94% of them singletons. Sequenced material: peripheral blood, taken 28 days after the second dose of the MenACWY control vaccine. The receptors derive from an adult who received the MenACWY meningococcal vaccine as a control.

The chain carries TRBV28 and TRBJ1-1; tentatively, D is TRBD1 (5 bases). Looked up from germline, CDR1 is MDHEN and CDR2 is SYDVKM. V was pared by 3 bases and J by 10 bases, with 12 bases between. The CDR3 is 12 residues long. CDR3 coding DNA: TGTGCCAGCAGTTTTGGGGGGGGAAGAGCTTTCTTT. Amino acids: CASSFGGGRAFF.

This clone was picked up one time. This rearrangement joins TRBV5-5 to TRBJ1-2, with unresolved D. CDR1 and CDR2 from the germline V gene are SGHKS and YYEKEE (reference sequence). The ends were cut back, 0 bases at V and 8 bases at J, with 8 bases in the middle. The CDR3 extends over 12 amino acids. The CDR3 DNA follows: TGTGCCAGCAGCTTGGAATTGAGGGGCTACACCTTC. It translates to CASSLELRGYTF.

This rearrangement joins TRBV10-3 to TRBJ1-5, with a possible D match to TRBD1 (5 bases). The CDR3 length is 16 residues. CDR1 and CDR2 from the germline V gene are ENHRY and SYGVKD. Trimming pared 0 bases from V and 1 base from J, leaving 10 bases between. Written as DNA, the CDR3 is TGTGCCATCAGTGAGTCGGGGGGTATGAGCAATCAGCCCCAGCATTTT. Translating it yields CAISESGGMSNQPQHF.

Comments on this clone: Other nucleotide sequences from this sample produce the same CDR3. V and J are TRBV7-2 and TRBJ2-1; 9 bases match TRBD1. The CDR3 consists of 13 residues. Trimming took 3 bases from V and 7 from J; bases not matched to a gene: 1. Germline V gives CDR1 SGHTA, CDR2 FQGNSA. CDR3: CASSLGQGNEQFF. DNA for the CDR3: TGTGCCAGCAGCTTGGGACAGGGAAATGAGCAGTTCTTC. Supplemented by reference TRBV7-2 and TRBJ2-1, the full variable domain reads GAGVSQSPSNKVTEKGKDVELRCDPISGHTALYWYRQSLGQGLEFLIYFQGNSAPDKSGLPSDRFSAERTGGSVSTLTIQRTQQEDSAVYLCASSLGQGNEQFFGPGTRLTVL.

The rearrangement links TRBV29-1 to TRBJ1-2; no definite D call. Deletions cut 1 base from V and 3 bases from J, with 6 bases between. The germline CDR1 and CDR2 sequences are SQVTM and ANQGSEA. This CDR3 is built from 12 residues. CDR3 in amino acids: CSVEGGDYGYTF. CDR3 bases: TGCAGCGTTGAAGGCGGAGACTATGGCTACACCTTC.

J is TRBJ2-1 and V is TRBV5-4; D is undetermined. Germline CDR1 is SGHNT and CDR2 is YYREEE (reference sequence). Trimming took off 0 bases at V and 6 bases at J, with 10 bases between the two ends. The CDR3 has 14 amino acids. CDR3 sequence reads: CASSLGLGRNEQFF. The CDR3, as DNA: TGTGCCAGCAGCTTGGGACTTGGACGCAATGAGCAGTTCTTC. Full variable domain (remainder filled in from reference TRBV5-4 and TRBJ2-1): ETGVTQSPTHLIKTRGQQVTLRCSSQSGHNTVSWYQQALGQGPQFIFQYYREEENGRGNFPPRFSGLQFPNYSSELNVNALELDDSALYLCASSLGLGRNEQFFGPGTRLTVL.

CDR3 protein: CASIKLGSSYEQYF. CDR3 bases: TGTGCCAGCATTAAACTGGGCTCCTCCTACGAGCAGTACTTC. J is TRBJ2-7 and V is TRBV27; no clear D gene. The germline V and J ends were trimmed by 7 bases and 0 bases, with 13 bases remaining between them. The germline V gene has CDR1 MNHEY and CDR2 SMNVEV (reference sequence). The CDR3 has 14 amino acids.

This clone has only one observation. The J gene is TRBJ1-5, the V gene TRBV4-1; D not resolved. Per germline, CDR1 MGHRA and CDR2 YSYEKL. The V end was cut by 1 base, the J end by 7 bases, with 11 bases between. The CDR3 consists of 14 residues. The CDR3 spells CASSQAVERQPQHF. CDR3 DNA: TGCGCCAGCAGCCAAGCGGTCGAGAGGCAGCCCCAGCATTTT.

This chain uses TRBV6-5 with TRBJ2-7; the match to TRBD1 covers 8 bases. J lost 2 bases, V lost 6 bases, and 9 bases had no gene match. This CDR3 spans 15 amino acids. Germline assignment: CDR1 MNHEY and CDR2 SVGAGI. The CDR3 loop reads CASRTGTGGTYEQYF. CDR3 bases: TGTGCCAGCAGGACCGGGACAGGAGGAACCTACGAGCAGTACTTC.

V gene TRBV5-6 combines with J gene TRBJ1-1, with D unresolved. This CDR3 has 13 amino acids. The V and J ends lost 4 bases and 7 bases respectively, with 14 bases between them. Germline CDR1 reads SGHDT; CDR2 reads YYEEEE. The CDR3 sequence: CASSPTEPREAFF. As DNA, the CDR3 is TGTGCCAGCAGCCCGACGGAGCCGCGTGAAGCTTTCTTT.

This sequence joins TRBV28 and TRBJ2-3; D is perhaps TRBD2 (6 bases). The CDR3 totals 14 residues. The V gene lost 10 bases and the J gene lost 2 bases, with 16 bases spanning the gap. Germline CDR1 MDHEN, CDR2 SYDVKM. CDR3 protein: CATNLRDSTDTQYF. The CDR3 region has the DNA TGTGCCACCAACCTCAGGGACTCCACAGATACGCAGTATTTT.

The chain links TRBV5-1 to TRBJ2-1, with a tentative D call TRBD2 (5 bases). Germline CDR1 reads SGHRS; CDR2 reads YFSETQ. Trimming removed 2 bases at V and 8 bases at J, with 8 bases between. The CDR3 consists of 12 residues. The CDR3 nucleotides are TGCGCCAGCAGCTTACTAGACGATGAGCAGTTCTTC. It is translated as CASSLLDDEQFF. Looking up the rest from reference TRBV5-1 and TRBJ2-1 gives the full variable domain: KAGVTQTPRYLIKTRGQQVTLSCSPISGHRSVSWYQQTPGQGLQFLFEYFSETQRNKGNFPGRFSGRQFSNSRSEMNVSTLELGDSALYLCASSLLDDEQFFGPGTRLTVL.

The chain couples TRBV6-5 to TRBJ2-2, with D tentatively TRBD2 (6 bases). V was pared by 7 bases and J by 1 base, with 10 bases between. Germline loops: CDR1 MNHEY, CDR2 SVGAGI. This CDR3 contains 14 residues. DNA of the CDR3: TGTGCCAGCATTTCTAGCGAGAACACCGGGGAGCTGTTTTTT. Protein product: CASISSENTGELFF.

The rearrangement uses TRBV28 and TRBJ2-1; no clear D. Trimming left V 3 bases short and J 4 bases short, with 7 bases between. The CDR3 has 13 amino acids. Germline CDR1 and CDR2: MDHEN and SYDVKM. The CDR3 nucleotides are TGTGCCAGCAGTTTGACACCTTACAATGAGCAGTTCTTC. Amino acids: CASSLTPYNEQFF.

This clone has only one observation. The V and J genes are TRBV5-1 and TRBJ1-4; D unresolved. Germline-derived CDR1 and CDR2 are SGHRS and YFSETQ. CDR3 size: 14 residues. V lost 4 bases and J lost 8, with 15 bases in between. The CDR3 DNA reads as TGCGCCAGCAGCGAAAGAGTAACGAGCGAAAAACTGTTTTTT. It is translated as CASSERVTSEKLFF.

This chain links TRBV24-1 with TRBJ1-1; D is undetermined. Germline V gene sequence: CDR1 KGHDR, CDR2 SFDVKD. V dropped 2 bases and J dropped 11 bases, with 11 bases sitting between them. The CDR3 spans 12 residues. The CDR3 region is CATSDSGSGAFF. CDR3 nucleotide sequence: TGTGCCACCAGTGATTCGGGATCTGGGGCTTTCTTT.

The genes are TRBV24-1 and TRBJ1-4; D not resolved. V gave up 0 bases and J gave up 0 bases, with 10 bases separating them. The length of the CDR3 is 17 residues. Germline V gene data show CDR1 as KGHDR and CDR2 as SFDVKD. CDR3 sequence reads: CATSDLLGSPTNEKLFF. The CDR3 coding sequence is TGTGCCACCAGTGATTTGCTTGGGAGTCCAACTAATGAAAAACTGTTTTTT.

Regarding this clone: The junction differs from germline at one of its ends, possibly a read error. The sample carries other DNA sequences with the same CDR3. The gene calls are TRBV28 and TRBJ2-7; the match to TRBD1 covers 9 bases. The CDR3 is made up of 14 amino acids. Germline V gives CDR1 MDHEN, CDR2 SYDVKM. CDR3 coding DNA: TGTGCCAGTAGTTTACAGGGGGCTCTTTACGAGCAGTACTTC. This sequence encodes CASSLQGALYEQYF.

The chain couples TRBV2 to TRBJ2-5, with a weak D call TRBD2 (6 bases). CDR3 length: 14 amino acids. V was cut by 5 bases and J by 5 bases, with 15 bases left in between. In germline, CDR1 is SNHLY, CDR2 FYNNEI. The DNA for the CDR3 is TGTGCCAGCAGTCCTGGGACTTCCCTGGAGACCCAGTACTTC. Protein product: CASSPGTSLETQYF.

The gene calls are TRBV10-3 and TRBJ1-3, with D possibly TRBD1 on 6 matching bases. There are 13 residues in the CDR3. Germline-derived CDR1 and CDR2 are ENHRY and SYGVKD. Trimming took off 9 bases at V and 0 bases at J, with 9 bases between the two ends. The CDR3 bases are TGTGCCATGGAACAGGGCTCTGGAAACACCATATATTTT. This encodes CAMEQGSGNTIYF.

This clone was detected once. The rearrangement uses TRBV28 and TRBJ1-4, with D maybe TRBD1 (6 bases). CDR1 MDHEN and CDR2 SYDVKM come from the germline V gene. V lost 6 bases and J lost 1, with 18 bases in between. CDR3 length equals 17 residues. In DNA, the CDR3 is TGTGCCAGCAGACCCAAGCGGGGGGCAGTAACTAATGAAAAACTGTTTTTT. It specifies CASRPKRGAVTNEKLFF.

This clone has only one observation. The rearrangement links TRBV6-5 to TRBJ1-1; D unresolved. Germline CDR1 and CDR2: MNHEY and SVGAGI. The V end was cut by 2 bases, the J end by 4 bases, with 14 bases between. The CDR3 is 15 amino acids. The CDR3 DNA sequence: TGTGCCAGCAGTTACGCCGCGGGAGCTGGCACTGAAGCTTTCTTT. It translates to CASSYAAGAGTEAFF.

This chain uses TRBV27 with TRBJ1-6, with D unresolved. Looked up from germline, CDR1 is MNHEY and CDR2 is SMNVEV (reference sequence). The CDR3 is 14 residues long. V lost 2 bases to trimming and J lost 9 bases, with 11 bases between them. CDR3 nucleotide sequence: TGTGCCAGCAGTTTAACGGGGTGGGGTTCACCCCTCCACTTT. It encodes CASSLTGWGSPLHF.

The V gene is TRBV4-1, the J gene TRBJ1-2; perhaps TRBD1 as D (6 bases). V lost 0 bases and J lost 3, with 14 bases in between. CDR1 is MGHRA, CDR2 YSYEKL, per germline. The CDR3 has 16 residues. The chain's CDR3 is CASSQDLGQGYYGYTF. CDR3 nucleotides: TGCGCCAGCAGCCAAGATCTGGGGCAGGGGTACTATGGCTACACCTTC.

This sequence joins TRBV19 and TRBJ2-1; 8 positions match TRBD2. The V and J ends lost 3 bases and 5 bases, in that order; junction bases with no gene match: 6. The CDR3 covers 15 residues. Germline-derived CDR1 and CDR2 are LNHDA and SQIVND (reference sequence). DNA of the CDR3: TGTGCCAGTAGTATCCCCGGACTAGCCGACAATGAGCAGTTCTTC. Amino acid sequence: CASSIPGLADNEQFF.